The rows below give T cell receptor beta chains drawn from one sample of a study of T-cell reconstitution after alpha-beta-depleted transplantation in children. TCRdb re-called the PCR reads through MiXCR, storing one row per CDR3 protein. The sample lists hundreds of thousands of distinct CDR3 sequences; over 10% were seen once. The sequencing here drew on PBMCs, mostly from graft donor cells, taken 360 days after TCRalphabeta/CD19-depleted stem cell transplant. All receptors come from a male patient younger than 18 who had a stem cell transplant for acute myeloid leukemia, so the T cells may come from the graft donor. Each CDR3 is given with its conserved first and last residue. A D gene is named only where the DNA matches it firmly. The listing skips clone size in some rows; elsewhere it reads once, few, many or a size class.

d_gene | abundance | j_gene | v_gene | CDR3nt | CDR3aa
TRBD1 | . | TRBJ2-5 | TRBV24-1 | TGTGCCACCACCGATAATCGGGACAGTAAAGAGACCCAGTACTTC | CATTDNRDSKETQYF
TRBD2 | . | TRBJ2-1 | TRBV7-2 | TGTGCCAGCAGCTTATATCGGCTAGCGGACAATGAGCAGTTCTTC | CASSLYRLADNEQFF
TRBD2 | . | TRBJ2-1 | TRBV20-1 | TGCAGTGCTAGGGGCTTGTCTAGCGGGAGGGCCGATGAGCAGTTCTTC | CSARGLSSGRADEQFF
TRBD1 | . | TRBJ2-1 | TRBV28 | TGTGCCAGCAGTTTCCCATCGACAGGGGTAGACAATGAGCAGTTCTTC | CASSFPSTGVDNEQFF
TRBD2 | . | TRBJ2-1 | TRBV7-2 | TGTGCCAGCAGCTTAGGACTAGCGATCCATGAGCAGTTCTTC | CASSLGLAIHEQFF
TRBD2 | . | TRBJ2-1 | TRBV7-9 | TGTGCCAGCCTTGAGGCGGGAGGGCGTCAGAATGAGCAGTTCTTC | CASLEAGGRQNEQFF
. | . | TRBJ2-7 | TRBV12-3/TRBV12-4 | TGTGCCAGCAGTTTAGCGCCAGGGGGGCACGAGCAGTACTTC | CASSLAPGGHEQYF
. | many | TRBJ2-7 | TRBV28 | TGTGCCAGCAGCACCATCCGTCACGAGCAGTACTTC | CASSTIRHEQYF
. | . | TRBJ2-3 | TRBV28 | TGTGCCAGCAGTTTATTGCAGATTAGCACAGATACGCAGTATTTT | CASSLLQISTDTQYF
. | . | TRBJ2-3 | TRBV12-3/TRBV12-4 | TGTGCCAGCAGCTTTCTCGGGGGAATGGATACGCAGTATTTT | CASSFLGGMDTQYF
TRBD2 | few | TRBJ2-7 | TRBV30 | TGTGCCTGGAGTTCTGGGACTAGCGGGAACTACGAGCAGTACTTC | CAWSSGTSGNYEQYF
. | many | TRBJ2-7 | TRBV5-1 | TGCGCCAGCAGCTCCGGGACCATAGCCTACGAGCAGTACTTC | CASSSGTIAYEQYF
TRBD2 | many | TRBJ2-7 | TRBV12-3/TRBV12-4 | TGTGCCAGCAGTTTCGGGGGGGGCCCCTACGAGCAGTACTTC | CASSFGGGPYEQYF
. | many | TRBJ2-7 | TRBV21-1 | TGTGCCAGCCGGCCGACAGGGTATTCCTACGAGCAGTACTTC | CASRPTGYSYEQYF
TRBD2 | many | TRBJ2-1 | TRBV14 | TGTGCCAGCAGCCTCCTTGGAGCGGGACTTTACAATGAGCAGTTCTTC | CASSLLGAGLYNEQFF
. | . | TRBJ1-6 | TRBV6-2/TRBV6-3 | TGTGCCAGCGGTGGGACCCAGAATTCACCCCTCCACTTT | CASGGTQNSPLHF
TRBD2 | . | TRBJ2-5 | TRBV6-5 | TGTGCCAGCAGTTACGGGGGACTAGCGGGAGAGGACCAGTACTTC | CASSYGGLAGEDQYF
. | few | TRBJ2-3 | TRBV6-6 | TGTGCCAGCAGTCCCGGGACAACGACGCAGTATTTT | CASSPGTTTQYF
TRBD1 | . | TRBJ1-6 | TRBV20-1 | TGCAGTGCTACCAGGAGGGGGCAAGGTTATAATTCACCCCTCCACTTT | CSATRRGQGYNSPLHF
. | . | TRBJ2-7 | TRBV18 | TGTGCCAGCTCACCACCCCCAGGGCGAGTCTCCTACGAGCAGTACTTC | CASSPPPGRVSYEQYF
TRBD2 | . | TRBJ2-7 | TRBV5-1 | TGCGCCAGCAGCCCTAGACTAGCGGGATACGAGCAGTACTTC | CASSPRLAGYEQYF
TRBD2 | . | TRBJ2-3 | TRBV7-9 | TGTGCCAGCAGCTTTCTACCTAGCGGGACTAGCACAGATACGCAGTATTTT | CASSFLPSGTSTDTQYF